This T cell receptor (beta chain) emerged from a study of CD8 T cells in Susac syndrome. The patients who served as multiple sclerosis controls were treatment-naive and had stable or active relapsing-remitting disease that fulfilled the revised McDonald criteria. The CDR3 totals 15 residues. The V end was cut by 7 bases, the J end by 1 base, with 14 bases between. Germline loops: CDR1 MNHEY, CDR2 SVGEGT. Reverse transcription of about 0.5 to 1 ug RNA was carried out with random hexamers. The immunoSEQ assay covered 54 Vbeta and 13 Jbeta segments for CDR3. TCRdb independently ran MiXCR on the immunoSEQ multiplex PCR reads; one entry per CDR3 protein. The sample includes 150,000 to 200,000 distinct CDR3 sequences, less than 95% of them seen just once.

The TCR comes from a human donor with multiple sclerosis. V and J are TRBV6-2 or TRBV6-3 and TRBJ1-5; possibly TRBD1 for D (6 bases). What was sequenced was CD4+ T cells from PBMCs. CDR3 bases: TGTGCCAGCACTAGGGGGAAGTGGAGCAATCAGCCCCAGCATTTT. Translated, it gives CASTRGKWSNQPQHF.